The 19 T cell receptor beta chains given below trace back to one sample, sequenced in a study of T cells after yellow fever vaccination. Each CDR3 protein gets one entry after TCRdb re-called the 5' RACE reads with MiXCR. The sample holds nearly 300,000 distinct CDR3 sequences; about 10% are singletons and the top ten take 3% to 4%. The input for sequencing was CD4+ T cells sorted from PBMCs, taken 5 days after the yellow fever booster vaccination. The receptors were sampled from a man between 18 and 35 years old who received the YFV17D yellow fever vaccine.

The CDR3 reads CASSQEASHQPQHF. The CDR3 DNA sequence: TGTGCCAGCAGCCAAGAGGCCAGCCATCAGCCCCAGCATTTT. This chain uses TRBV3-1 with TRBJ1-5; D gene unclear. Trimming removed 0 bases at V and 5 bases at J, with 8 bases between. Germline V lookup: CDR1 LGHDT, CDR2 YNNKEL (reference sequence). The CDR3 is 14 amino acids.

In its sample, this clonotype was seen a few times. The V call is TRBV5-1, the J call TRBJ2-7; 8 bases agree with TRBD2. The CDR3 loop spans 15 amino acids. V was clipped by 1 base and J by 4 bases; unmatched bases: 7. CDR1 and CDR2 (germline): SGHRS, YFSETQ. The CDR3 loop reads CASSLISGGGYEQYV. DNA of the CDR3: TGCGCCAGCAGCTTGATCAGCGGGGGAGGTTACGAGCAGTACGTC.

This chain links TRBV27 with TRBJ2-3; the match to TRBD2 covers 9 bases. Germline assignment: CDR1 MNHEY and CDR2 SMNVEV (reference sequence). This CDR3 contains 16 residues. The V and J ends lost 5 bases and 1 base, in that order; junction bases with no gene match: 7. The chain's CDR3 is CASSPLAGFGTDTQYF. CDR3 sequence (DNA): TGTGCCAGCAGTCCGCTAGCGGGGTTCGGCACAGATACGCAGTATTTT.

The chain has TRBV6-5 and TRBJ2-7; D assignment may be TRBD1 or TRBD2 (5 bases each). Trimming took 4 bases from V and 0 from J, leaving 13 bases between them. The germline V gene encodes CDR1 MNHEY and CDR2 SVGAGI. This CDR3 has 15 residues. CDR3 in amino acids: CASSSNPGPSYEQYV. CDR3 sequence (DNA): TGTGCCAGCAGTTCGAATCCGGGACCCTCCTACGAGCAGTACGTC.

This chain uses TRBV30 with TRBJ2-6, with 7 bases fitting TRBD1. Germline V gene data show CDR1 as GTSNPN and CDR2 as SVGIG (reference sequence). Trimming removed 3 bases from V and 3 bases from J; junction bases left unmatched: 11. CDR3 length: 17 amino acids. The CDR3 loop reads CAWSRDRVLCGANVLTF. The DNA of the CDR3 is TGTGCCTGGAGCCGAGACAGGGTGCTCTGTGGGGCCAACGTCCTGACTTTC.

This clonotype has a handful of counts. V usage is TRBV6-6 and J usage is TRBJ2-2; TRBD1 matches 10 bases. V shed 7 bases and J 1 base; nucleotides not matched to a gene: 3. Germline V CDR1 and CDR2: MNHNY, SVGAGI (reference sequence). This CDR3 has 15 residues. CDR3 DNA: TGTGCCAGCACCCGGGACAGGGGGAACACCGGGGAGCTGTTTTTT. This encodes CASTRDRGNTGELFF.

In its sample, this clonotype was seen a few times. V usage is TRBV20-1 and J usage is TRBJ2-7; D ambiguous. The CDR3 sequence is 13 residues long. The V end was cut by 3 bases, the J end by 4 bases, with 13 bases between. Germline V CDR1 and CDR2: DFQATT, SNEGSKA (reference sequence). The CDR3 protein is CSASSPLLYEQYV. Here the CDR3 DNA reads TGCAGTGCTAGTAGCCCCCTCCTATACGAGCAGTACGTC.

This chain links TRBV5-1 with TRBJ1-2; TRBD1 agrees at 7 bases. Trimming at V came to 3 bases and at J to 8 bases, leaving 13 bases not matched to a gene. CDR1 is SGHRS and CDR2 is YFSETQ in the germline V gene. The CDR3 contains 15 residues. This chain's CDR3 is CASSSTGTAPRGYTF. In DNA, the CDR3 is TGCGCCAGCAGCTCTACCGGGACAGCCCCGAGAGGCTACACCTTC.

This clonotype has a handful of counts. This chain links TRBV9 with TRBJ1-1, with D uncertain. The V end lost 0 bases, the J end lost 0 bases, and 9 bases lay between the germline ends. This CDR3 comprises 15 residues. Germline V gene sequence: CDR1 SGDLS, CDR2 YYNGEE. CDR3 sequence reads: CASSVGGNMNTEAFF. The CDR3 DNA sequence: TGTGCCAGCAGCGTAGGAGGGAACATGAACACTGAAGCTTTCTTT.

The chain employs TRBV18 and TRBJ2-3; D is undetermined. The CDR3 contains 15 residues. Germline assignment: CDR1 KGHSH and CDR2 LQKENI. The V and J ends lost 4 bases and 5 bases respectively, with 16 bases between them. The CDR3 nucleotides read TGTGCCAGCTCACGACCGGGTCCGGTGGGAGATACGCAGTATTTT. Translation: CASSRPGPVGDTQYF.

V gene TRBV7-9 combines with J gene TRBJ1-4; D gene uncertain. V shed 5 bases and J shed 5 bases, with 12 bases lying between them. CDR3 length: 14 residues. Germline CDR1 and CDR2: SEHNR and FQNEAQ (reference sequence). The CDR3 DNA sequence: TGTGCCAGCAGCCCTAACGTGCCAAATGAAAAACTGTTTTTT. Its translation: CASSPNVPNEKLFF.

This clonotype was observed a few times. This rearrangement joins TRBV5-6 to TRBJ2-5; no firm D call. This CDR3 has 11 residues. With 1 base removed from V and 5 bases from J, the gap between germline ends came to 3 bases. The germline CDR1 and CDR2 sequences are SGHDT and YYEEEE. CDR3 protein: CASSLFETQYF. CDR3 bases: TGTGCCAGCAGCTTGTTCGAGACCCAGTACTTC.

Ten or more counts support this clonotype. The chain couples TRBV18 to TRBJ2-7, with 9 bases fitting TRBD1. V shed 9 bases and J 0 bases; nucleotides not matched to a gene: 6. In germline, CDR1 is KGHSH, CDR2 LQKENI. The CDR3 consists of 14 residues. The CDR3 nucleotides read TGTGCCAGTACCGGGACAGGGAGCTCCTACGAGCAGTACGTC. Translation gives CASTGTGSSYEQYV.

This clonotype has just a few counts. This chain links TRBV9 with TRBJ2-5; 13 bases align to TRBD2. The CDR3 covers 16 residues. Germline V gives CDR1 SGDLS, CDR2 YYNGEE. J lost 1 base, V lost 7 bases, and 7 bases had no gene match. The CDR3 here is CASARGTSGAQETQYF. The CDR3 nucleotides are TGTGCCAGCGCGAGGGGGACTAGCGGGGCCCAAGAGACCCAGTACTTC.

This clonotype was recorded at least ten times. The chain has TRBV20-1 and TRBJ2-2, with TRBD1 matching 7 bases. With V trimmed by 5 bases and J by 5 bases, 8 bases remained unmatched. The CDR3 has 14 residues. The germline V gene has CDR1 DFQATT and CDR2 SNEGSKA (reference sequence). The CDR3 sequence is CSALRQGGTGELFF. CDR3 sequence (DNA): TGCAGTGCTTTGAGACAGGGCGGAACCGGGGAGCTGTTTTTT.

The V and J genes are TRBV7-8 and TRBJ2-1, with 7 bases fitting TRBD1. The CDR3 consists of 14 residues. Germline V gene sequence: CDR1 SGHVS, CDR2 FQNEAQ. V lost 5 bases and J lost 6; bases outside the gene matches: 7. CDR3 loop: CASSPTGQPNEQFF. In DNA, the CDR3 is TGTGCCAGCAGCCCAACGGGACAGCCCAATGAGCAGTTCTTC.

V and J are TRBV9 and TRBJ2-7; the D is unclear. CDR3 length: 15 amino acids. The V gene's germline CDR1 is SGDLS and CDR2 YYNGEE. Trimming pared 3 bases from V and 3 bases from J, leaving 16 bases between. CDR3 in amino acids: CASSAGPLTSYEQYF. As DNA, the CDR3 is TGTGCCAGCAGCGCCGGCCCCCTAACGAGCTACGAGCAGTACTTC. The whole variable domain, filled in from reference TRBV9 and TRBJ2-7, reads DSGVTQTPKHLITATGQRVTLRCSPRSGDLSVYWYQQSLDQGLQFLIQYYNGEERAKGNILERFSAQQFPDLHSELNLSSLELGDSALYFCASSAGPLTSYEQYFGPGTRLTVT.

This clonotype has just a few counts. Here the CDR3 reads CASSRKPHGTSTGELFF. CDR3 DNA sequence: TGCGCCAGCAGCCGAAAACCACACGGGACTTCCACCGGGGAGCTGTTTTTT. The chain uses TRBV5-1 and TRBJ2-2; D may be TRBD2 (6 bases). CDR3 length: 17 residues. CDR1 is SGHRS, CDR2 YFSETQ, per germline. The ends were cut back, 4 bases at V and 4 bases at J, with 20 bases in the middle.

This chain joins TRBV20-1 and TRBJ1-5, with TRBD1 as a possible D gene (5 bases). V lost 5 bases to trimming and J lost 1 base, with 12 bases between them. Germline CDR1 and CDR2: DFQATT and SNEGSKA (reference sequence). The length of the CDR3 is 14 residues. The CDR3 protein is CSAYTGESNQPQHF. The CDR3 DNA reads TGCAGTGCTTATACAGGAGAGAGCAATCAGCCCCAGCATTTT.